The 11 T cell receptor beta chains below come from one sample, sequenced in a study of cytomegalovirus exposure and HLA in healthy donors. Vbeta (60) and Jbeta (13) primers were used in the PCR. TCRdb's copy holds only in-frame clones and misses some; the assay was immunoSEQ multiplex PCR. The sample holds over 100,000 clones; about three quarters are singletons and the top ten take around 4.2%. Sequencing was carried out using PBMCs. The receptors derive from a man aged 50 to 59 in good health and CMV-seropositive.

The V and J genes are TRBV5-1 and TRBJ1-2, with 11 positions matching TRBD1. The CDR3 consists of 15 residues. The junction had 9 bases not matched to a gene; V was cut back by 4 bases and J by 7 bases. The germline CDR1 and CDR2 sequences are SGHRS and YFSETQ. The CDR3 reads CASSQSGQGAVGYTF. CDR3 bases: TGCGCCAGCAGCCAGTCAGGACAGGGGGCCGTTGGCTACACCTTC.

This chain uses TRBV7-2 with TRBJ2-7; 12 bases fit TRBD2. Trimming took 0 bases from V and 10 from J; bases not matched to a gene: 7. This CDR3 has 15 amino acids. Germline CDR1 is SGHTA and CDR2 is FQGNSA. CDR3 loop: CASSLAGLAGGEQYF. The CDR3 nucleotides read TGTGCCAGCAGCTTAGCGGGGCTAGCGGGAGGGGAACAGTACTTC.

The chain combines TRBV2 with TRBJ1-3; D is possibly TRBD1 (5 bases). Trimming took off 4 bases at V and 0 bases at J, with 13 bases between the two ends. This CDR3 is 16 amino acids long. Germline loops: CDR1 SNHLY, CDR2 FYNNEI. CDR3 in DNA: TGTGCCAGCAGTGCAGACAGCCGCATCTCTGGAAACACCATATATTTT. It codes for CASSADSRISGNTIYF.

The rearrangement uses TRBV18 and TRBJ1-4; D might be TRBD1 (6 bases). The CDR3 spans 14 residues. The germline gives CDR1 KGHSH, CDR2 LQKENI. V lost 2 bases and J lost 8, with 12 bases in between. CDR3 nucleotides: TGTGCCAGCTCACCAGGCAGGGGCGACGAAAAACTGTTTTTT. Its protein is CASSPGRGDEKLFF.

The chain combines TRBV5-1 with TRBJ1-4; D unresolved. The CDR3 has 16 residues. The germline CDR1 and CDR2 sequences are SGHRS and YFSETQ. The V end lost 0 bases, the J end lost 7 bases, and 16 bases lay between the germline ends. CDR3 protein: CASSLGEVPRPEKLFF. CDR3 DNA: TGCGCCAGCAGCTTGGGCGAGGTCCCACGACCTGAAAAACTGTTTTTT.

The CDR3, as DNA: TGTGCCAGTACTGGGCCAAGGTCCAAAAACATTCAGTACTTC. Encoded protein: CASTGPRSKNIQYF. The chain joins TRBV19 to TRBJ2-4; unclear D gene. Germline loops: CDR1 LNHDA, CDR2 SQIVND (reference sequence). V lost 7 bases and J 2 bases, leaving 12 bases between the germline ends. This CDR3 spans 14 amino acids.

This clone showed up many times. This CDR3 is CASSRTSGTDTQYF. The CDR3 region has the DNA TGTGCCAGCAGCCGGACTAGCGGCACAGATACGCAGTATTTT. The rearrangement joins TRBV6-6 to TRBJ2-3; 9 bases map to TRBD2. Germline-derived CDR1 and CDR2 are MNHNY and SVGAGI (reference sequence). This CDR3 spans 14 amino acids. After removal of 6 bases from V and 1 base from J, the junction contained 2 bases not matched to a gene.

The chain links TRBV19 to TRBJ2-6; maybe TRBD1 (5 bases). Between the trimmed V and J ends, which lost 2 bases and 0 bases, there was a span of 5 bases. The CDR3 is made up of 15 amino acids. Germline values: CDR1 LNHDA, CDR2 SQIVND (reference sequence). The CDR3 DNA reads as TGTGCCAGTAGTATAAGGGGCTCTGGGGCCAACGTCCTGACTTTC. Amino acid sequence: CASSIRGSGANVLTF. Drawing the rest from reference TRBV19 and TRBJ2-6, the complete variable domain is DGGITQSPKYLFRKEGQNVTLSCEQNLNHDAMYWYRQDPGQGLRLIYYSQIVNDFQKGDIAEGYSVSREKKESFPLTVTSAQKNPTAFYLCASSIRGSGANVLTFGAGSRLTVL.

The rearrangement links TRBV4-1 to TRBJ2-7; 10 nucleotides match TRBD1. With V trimmed by 3 bases and J by 5 bases, 7 bases remained unmatched. The CDR3 sequence is 15 residues long. Looked up from germline, CDR1 is MGHRA and CDR2 is YSYEKL. The DNA for the CDR3 is TGCGCCAGCAGCCATTCCGGGACAGGGGTCCACGAGCAGTACTTC. This codes for CASSHSGTGVHEQYF.

This sequence joins TRBV5-5 and TRBJ1-5, with 12 nucleotides matching TRBD1. CDR3 size: 16 residues. Trimming at V came to 3 bases and at J to 7 bases, leaving 8 bases not matched to a gene. CDR1 is SGHKS, CDR2 YYEKEE, per germline (reference sequence). The CDR3 coding sequence is TGTGCCAGCAGCTGGGGGACAGGGGGCCAGGACCAGCCCCAGCATTTT. As protein: CASSWGTGGQDQPQHF.

The chain recombines TRBV5-4 with TRBJ1-2; maybe TRBD1 (5 bases). The CDR3 has 14 amino acids. The germline CDR1 and CDR2 sequences are SGHNT and YYREEE (reference sequence). The V end was cut by 0 bases, the J end by 1 base, with 7 bases between. DNA of the CDR3: TGTGCCAGCAGCTTGGGACAGCGTAACTATGGCTACACCTTC. Amino acids: CASSLGQRNYGYTF. Supplemented by reference TRBV5-4 and TRBJ1-2, the full variable domain reads ETGVTQSPTHLIKTRGQQVTLRCSSQSGHNTVSWYQQALGQGPQFIFQYYREEENGRGNFPPRFSGLQFPNYSSELNVNALELDDSALYLCASSLGQRNYGYTFGSGTRLTVV.